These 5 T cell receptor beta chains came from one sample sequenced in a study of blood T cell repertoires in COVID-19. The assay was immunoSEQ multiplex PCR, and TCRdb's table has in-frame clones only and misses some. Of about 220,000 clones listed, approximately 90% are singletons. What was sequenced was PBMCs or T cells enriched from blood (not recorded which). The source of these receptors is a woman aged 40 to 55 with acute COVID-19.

CDR3 bases: TGCGCCAGCAGCTTGATGGGACAGAGCTCCTACAATGAGCAGTTCTTC. This gives the protein CASSLMGQSSYNEQFF. The chain combines TRBV5-1 with TRBJ2-1, with TRBD1 identical over 7 bases. The V gene end was trimmed by 1 base and the J gene end by 0 bases; junction bases not matched to a gene: 4. The CDR3 runs 16 residues. Germline V CDR1 and CDR2: SGHRS, YFSETQ.

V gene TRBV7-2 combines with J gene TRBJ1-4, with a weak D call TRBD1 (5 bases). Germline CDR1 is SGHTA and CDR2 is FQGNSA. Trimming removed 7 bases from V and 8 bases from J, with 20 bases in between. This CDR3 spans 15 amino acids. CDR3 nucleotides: TGTGCCAGCACCCTCCTTCAGGGAGGAGGAGAAAAACTGTTTTTT. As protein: CASTLLQGGGEKLFF.

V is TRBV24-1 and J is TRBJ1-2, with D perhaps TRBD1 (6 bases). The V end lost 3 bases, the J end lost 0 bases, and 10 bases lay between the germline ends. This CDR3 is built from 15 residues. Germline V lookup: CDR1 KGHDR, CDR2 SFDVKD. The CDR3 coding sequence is TGTGCCACCAGTGATGGGGGCGCGCCTAACTATGGCTACACCTTC. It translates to CATSDGGAPNYGYTF.

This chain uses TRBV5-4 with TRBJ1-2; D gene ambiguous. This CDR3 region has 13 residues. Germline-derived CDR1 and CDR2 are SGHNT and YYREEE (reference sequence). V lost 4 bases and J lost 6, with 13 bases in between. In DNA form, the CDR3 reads TGTGCCAGCAGCCCTCAACCCCCAGATGGCTACACCTTC. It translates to CASSPQPPDGYTF.

The chain's CDR3 is CATSEGLAGGLDEQFF. CDR3 nucleotides: TGTGCCACCAGTGAAGGGCTGGCGGGAGGGCTTGATGAGCAGTTCTTC. This chain joins TRBV24-1 and TRBJ2-1; 9 nucleotides line up with TRBD2. Trimming removed 4 bases from V and 8 bases from J; junction bases left unmatched: 11. This CDR3 is 16 amino acids long. Per the germline V gene, CDR1 is KGHDR and CDR2 is SFDVKD.